This note documents a single TCR beta chain sequence. This sample is drawn from a study of radiation and T cells in renal cell carcinoma. V shed 6 bases and J 6 bases; nucleotides not matched to a gene: 5. Germline loops: CDR1 MNHNS, CDR2 SASEGT. The CDR3 has 15 amino acids. Regarding time point: blood 4 weeks post-SBRT, at nephrectomy. The sample's treatment: 15 Gy SBRT to primary tumor, nephrectomy 4 weeks later. Some clones are missing from TCRdb's copy, which holds only in-frame ones; the method was immunoSEQ multiplex PCR. The sample consists of fewer than 80,000 clones, around 78% of them appearing once.

The sequenced sample was blood, obtained from a patient whose treatment included radiotherapy and nephrectomy. The V and J genes are TRBV6-1 and TRBJ2-2; 12 nucleotides line up with TRBD1. The source of this sequence is a woman between 55 and 75 years old with renal cell carcinoma. For the CDR3, the DNA is TGTGCCAGCAGCTGGGACAGGGGGCGATCCGGGGAGCTGTTTTTT. As protein: CASSWDRGRSGELFF.